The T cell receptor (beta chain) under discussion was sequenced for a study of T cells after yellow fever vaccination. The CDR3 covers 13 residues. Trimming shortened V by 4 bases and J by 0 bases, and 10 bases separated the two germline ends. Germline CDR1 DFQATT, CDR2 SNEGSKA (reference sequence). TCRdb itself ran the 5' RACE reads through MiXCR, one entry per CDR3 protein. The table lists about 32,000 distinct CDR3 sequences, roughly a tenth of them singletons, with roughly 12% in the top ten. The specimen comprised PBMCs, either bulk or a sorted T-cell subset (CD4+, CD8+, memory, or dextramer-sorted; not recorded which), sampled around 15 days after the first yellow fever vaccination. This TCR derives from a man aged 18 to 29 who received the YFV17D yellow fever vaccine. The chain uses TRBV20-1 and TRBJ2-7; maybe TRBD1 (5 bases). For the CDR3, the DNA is TGCAGTGCTAAAAGACAGCTCTCCTACGAGCAGTACTTC. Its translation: CSAKRQLSYEQYF.